The 13 T cell receptor beta chains below come from one sample, sequenced in a study of OX40 agonist ivuxolimab in advanced cancers. Assay: immunoSEQ multiplex PCR; the TCRdb copy retains only in-frame clones and omits some. The sample gives fewer than 85,000 clones, about 88% of which show up once; roughly 0.7% is in the top ten. The sequenced sample was CD4+ or CD8+ T cells sorted from blood, obtained in a trial of the OX40 agonist ivuxolimab. The receptors come from an adult with an advanced solid tumor such as melanoma, head and neck, liver or kidney cancer.

There are a few counts of this clone. This sequence joins TRBV18 and TRBJ2-7, with D unresolved. Trimming stripped 4 bases from V and 1 base from J, with 8 bases between. From germline, CDR1 is KGHSH and CDR2 LQKENI. This CDR3 region has 13 residues. CDR3 sequence (DNA): TGTGCCAGCTCACAAGGCCTTTCCTACGAGCAGTACTTC. Its translation is CASSQGLSYEQYF.

V usage is TRBV9 and J usage is TRBJ2-1; D gene unclear. V shed 0 bases and J shed 2 bases, with 9 bases lying between them. The CDR3 extends over 15 amino acids. The germline V gene has CDR1 SGDLS and CDR2 YYNGEE. The CDR3 loop is CASSVEGQPYNEQFF. Here the CDR3 DNA reads TGTGCCAGCAGCGTAGAAGGGCAACCCTACAATGAGCAGTTCTTC. The full variable domain, completed using reference TRBV9 and TRBJ2-1, is DSGVTQTPKHLITATGQRVTLRCSPRSGDLSVYWYQQSLDQGLQFLIQYYNGEERAKGNILERFSAQQFPDLHSELNLSSLELGDSALYFCASSVEGQPYNEQFFGPGTRLTVL.

The chain joins TRBV9 to TRBJ2-7; weak D call: TRBD2 (6 bases). Per the germline V gene, CDR1 is SGDLS and CDR2 is YYNGEE. V lost 4 bases to trimming and J lost 4 bases, with 15 bases between them. The length of the CDR3 is 14 residues. CDR3 DNA sequence: TGTGCCAGCAGCAAAAATGTGGAGGGTTACGAGCAGTACTTC. This translates into CASSKNVEGYEQYF.

This chain connects TRBV11-2 to TRBJ2-6; 7 nucleotides agree with TRBD1. V was clipped by 2 bases and J by 0 bases; unmatched bases: 4. CDR1 and CDR2 (germline): SGHAT, FQNNGV. The CDR3 length is 17 residues. CDR3 region: CASSLRQGRSGANVLTF. Here the CDR3 DNA reads TGTGCCAGCAGCTTAAGACAGGGACGCTCTGGGGCCAACGTCCTGACTTTC.

The genes are TRBV28 and TRBJ2-7; D remains unclear. The V end lost 6 bases, the J end lost 0 bases, and 12 bases lay between the germline ends. The V gene's germline CDR1 is MDHEN and CDR2 SYDVKM. The CDR3 spans 14 residues. CDR3 nucleotides: TGTGCCAGCAGATTAGAGCAGCTCTCCTACGAGCAGTACTTC. As protein: CASRLEQLSYEQYF.

V and J are TRBV2 and TRBJ1-1, with 7 bases that match TRBD1. CDR1 is SNHLY, CDR2 FYNNEI, per germline. V trimming: 5 bases; J trimming: 11 bases; junction bases outside the gene matches: 8. The CDR3 length is 12 residues. CDR3 bases: TGTGCCAGCAGTCCTCTGACAGGGCGGGCTTTCTTT. Amino acid sequence: CASSPLTGRAFF. Using reference TRBV2 and TRBJ1-1 for the parts outside the CDR3, the full variable domain is EPEVTQTPSHQVTQMGQEVILRCVPISNHLYFYWYRQILGQKVEFLVSFYNNEISEKSEIFDDQFSVERPDGSNFTLKIRSTKLEDSAMYFCASSPLTGRAFFGQGTRLTVV.

The V call is TRBV2, the J call TRBJ2-7; D unresolved. Germline CDR1 SNHLY, CDR2 FYNNEI. Trimming cost V 6 bases and J 3 bases, with 12 bases left between them. The length of the CDR3 is 13 residues. CDR3 loop: CASSEQDLYEQYF. The CDR3 DNA is TGTGCCAGCAGCGAGCAGGACCTCTACGAGCAGTACTTC.

The chain employs TRBV4-3 and TRBJ2-7; D is undetermined. CDR3 length: 14 amino acids. V lost 5 bases and J 5 bases, leaving 16 bases between the germline ends. Germline V gene sequence: CDR1 LGHNA, CDR2 YSLEER. The CDR3 protein is CASSMFTELDEQYF. The CDR3 bases are TGCGCCAGCAGCATGTTTACAGAGCTCGACGAGCAGTACTTC.

This chain links TRBV4-3 with TRBJ1-4; a possible D gene is TRBD1 (5 bases). Germline V CDR1 and CDR2: LGHNA, YSLEER. The V end was cut by 1 base, the J end by 1 base, with 10 bases between. The CDR3 is made up of 16 amino acids. The CDR3 sequence is CASSQGGGGTNEKLFF. The DNA for the CDR3 is TGCGCCAGCAGCCAAGGTGGGGGGGGAACTAATGAAAAACTGTTTTTT.

This clone was seen once. This chain joins TRBV19 and TRBJ2-1; unclear D gene. V was trimmed by 5 bases and J by 8 bases, leaving 16 bases between them. The germline V gene encodes CDR1 LNHDA and CDR2 SQIVND (reference sequence). The CDR3 is made up of 14 amino acids. The CDR3 protein is CASSLRAFGDEQFF. CDR3 coding DNA: TGTGCCAGTAGTCTAAGGGCTTTTGGTGATGAGCAGTTCTTC.

This chain uses TRBV20-1 with TRBJ2-5; D remains unclear. This CDR3 is 11 amino acids long. Germline loops: CDR1 DFQATT, CDR2 SNEGSKA (reference sequence). V dropped 5 bases and J dropped 0 bases, with 4 bases sitting between them. CDR3 in amino acids: CSALDQETQYF. The CDR3 nucleotides read TGCAGTGCTCTGGACCAAGAGACCCAGTACTTC.

This chain links TRBV19 with TRBJ2-1; a weak D match, TRBD2 (5 bases). The CDR3 consists of 15 residues. V lost 3 bases and J lost 5, with 14 bases in between. Germline CDR1 LNHDA, CDR2 SQIVND (reference sequence). CDR3 region: CASSMGARRNNEQFF. In DNA, the CDR3 is TGTGCCAGTAGTATGGGAGCCCGGAGAAACAATGAGCAGTTCTTC.

The rearrangement joins TRBV10-3 to TRBJ1-5, with D uncertain. Deletions cut 3 bases from V and 5 bases from J, with 8 bases between. Germline CDR1 ENHRY, CDR2 SYGVKD. The CDR3 extends over 13 amino acids. The CDR3 reads CAISDSVDQPQHF. Written as DNA, the CDR3 is TGTGCCATCAGTGACAGTGTCGATCAGCCCCAGCATTTT.